The text below deals with one T cell receptor beta chain. Antigen unknown. Vbeta (60) and Jbeta (13) primers were used in the PCR. As originally analysed: In a later analysis, the count reached tens of millions of unique TCR beta chains, with approximately 11 million shared. Sequencing was performed with immunoSEQ multiplex PCR; in TCRdb, only in-frame clones are kept and a portion is missing. V and J calls plus clone size are reproduced from that table; the DNA served to infer D and trimming. This table has 150,000 to 200,000 clones, 65% to 80% appearing once. Trimming removed 7 bases at V and 0 bases at J, with 7 bases between. CDR1 and CDR2 (germline): LNHDA, SQIVND (reference sequence). This CDR3 spans 14 amino acids. This sample stems from a study of cytomegalovirus exposure and HLA in healthy donors. Overall study results and limits: Researchers catalogued 160 or so TCR beta chains as cytomegalovirus-associated. Analysis was carried out at a later point, and it linked a missense DCLRE1C variant to TCR beta V- and J-gene trimming.

J is TRBJ2-6 and V is TRBV19; maybe TRBD1 (5 bases). The sequenced sample was PBMCs. The sequence was collected from a woman aged 25 to 39 in good health and CMV-seropositive. The CDR3, as DNA: TGTGCCAGTACCGACAGCTCTGGGGCCAACGTCCTGACTTTC. This gives the protein CASTDSSGANVLTF.